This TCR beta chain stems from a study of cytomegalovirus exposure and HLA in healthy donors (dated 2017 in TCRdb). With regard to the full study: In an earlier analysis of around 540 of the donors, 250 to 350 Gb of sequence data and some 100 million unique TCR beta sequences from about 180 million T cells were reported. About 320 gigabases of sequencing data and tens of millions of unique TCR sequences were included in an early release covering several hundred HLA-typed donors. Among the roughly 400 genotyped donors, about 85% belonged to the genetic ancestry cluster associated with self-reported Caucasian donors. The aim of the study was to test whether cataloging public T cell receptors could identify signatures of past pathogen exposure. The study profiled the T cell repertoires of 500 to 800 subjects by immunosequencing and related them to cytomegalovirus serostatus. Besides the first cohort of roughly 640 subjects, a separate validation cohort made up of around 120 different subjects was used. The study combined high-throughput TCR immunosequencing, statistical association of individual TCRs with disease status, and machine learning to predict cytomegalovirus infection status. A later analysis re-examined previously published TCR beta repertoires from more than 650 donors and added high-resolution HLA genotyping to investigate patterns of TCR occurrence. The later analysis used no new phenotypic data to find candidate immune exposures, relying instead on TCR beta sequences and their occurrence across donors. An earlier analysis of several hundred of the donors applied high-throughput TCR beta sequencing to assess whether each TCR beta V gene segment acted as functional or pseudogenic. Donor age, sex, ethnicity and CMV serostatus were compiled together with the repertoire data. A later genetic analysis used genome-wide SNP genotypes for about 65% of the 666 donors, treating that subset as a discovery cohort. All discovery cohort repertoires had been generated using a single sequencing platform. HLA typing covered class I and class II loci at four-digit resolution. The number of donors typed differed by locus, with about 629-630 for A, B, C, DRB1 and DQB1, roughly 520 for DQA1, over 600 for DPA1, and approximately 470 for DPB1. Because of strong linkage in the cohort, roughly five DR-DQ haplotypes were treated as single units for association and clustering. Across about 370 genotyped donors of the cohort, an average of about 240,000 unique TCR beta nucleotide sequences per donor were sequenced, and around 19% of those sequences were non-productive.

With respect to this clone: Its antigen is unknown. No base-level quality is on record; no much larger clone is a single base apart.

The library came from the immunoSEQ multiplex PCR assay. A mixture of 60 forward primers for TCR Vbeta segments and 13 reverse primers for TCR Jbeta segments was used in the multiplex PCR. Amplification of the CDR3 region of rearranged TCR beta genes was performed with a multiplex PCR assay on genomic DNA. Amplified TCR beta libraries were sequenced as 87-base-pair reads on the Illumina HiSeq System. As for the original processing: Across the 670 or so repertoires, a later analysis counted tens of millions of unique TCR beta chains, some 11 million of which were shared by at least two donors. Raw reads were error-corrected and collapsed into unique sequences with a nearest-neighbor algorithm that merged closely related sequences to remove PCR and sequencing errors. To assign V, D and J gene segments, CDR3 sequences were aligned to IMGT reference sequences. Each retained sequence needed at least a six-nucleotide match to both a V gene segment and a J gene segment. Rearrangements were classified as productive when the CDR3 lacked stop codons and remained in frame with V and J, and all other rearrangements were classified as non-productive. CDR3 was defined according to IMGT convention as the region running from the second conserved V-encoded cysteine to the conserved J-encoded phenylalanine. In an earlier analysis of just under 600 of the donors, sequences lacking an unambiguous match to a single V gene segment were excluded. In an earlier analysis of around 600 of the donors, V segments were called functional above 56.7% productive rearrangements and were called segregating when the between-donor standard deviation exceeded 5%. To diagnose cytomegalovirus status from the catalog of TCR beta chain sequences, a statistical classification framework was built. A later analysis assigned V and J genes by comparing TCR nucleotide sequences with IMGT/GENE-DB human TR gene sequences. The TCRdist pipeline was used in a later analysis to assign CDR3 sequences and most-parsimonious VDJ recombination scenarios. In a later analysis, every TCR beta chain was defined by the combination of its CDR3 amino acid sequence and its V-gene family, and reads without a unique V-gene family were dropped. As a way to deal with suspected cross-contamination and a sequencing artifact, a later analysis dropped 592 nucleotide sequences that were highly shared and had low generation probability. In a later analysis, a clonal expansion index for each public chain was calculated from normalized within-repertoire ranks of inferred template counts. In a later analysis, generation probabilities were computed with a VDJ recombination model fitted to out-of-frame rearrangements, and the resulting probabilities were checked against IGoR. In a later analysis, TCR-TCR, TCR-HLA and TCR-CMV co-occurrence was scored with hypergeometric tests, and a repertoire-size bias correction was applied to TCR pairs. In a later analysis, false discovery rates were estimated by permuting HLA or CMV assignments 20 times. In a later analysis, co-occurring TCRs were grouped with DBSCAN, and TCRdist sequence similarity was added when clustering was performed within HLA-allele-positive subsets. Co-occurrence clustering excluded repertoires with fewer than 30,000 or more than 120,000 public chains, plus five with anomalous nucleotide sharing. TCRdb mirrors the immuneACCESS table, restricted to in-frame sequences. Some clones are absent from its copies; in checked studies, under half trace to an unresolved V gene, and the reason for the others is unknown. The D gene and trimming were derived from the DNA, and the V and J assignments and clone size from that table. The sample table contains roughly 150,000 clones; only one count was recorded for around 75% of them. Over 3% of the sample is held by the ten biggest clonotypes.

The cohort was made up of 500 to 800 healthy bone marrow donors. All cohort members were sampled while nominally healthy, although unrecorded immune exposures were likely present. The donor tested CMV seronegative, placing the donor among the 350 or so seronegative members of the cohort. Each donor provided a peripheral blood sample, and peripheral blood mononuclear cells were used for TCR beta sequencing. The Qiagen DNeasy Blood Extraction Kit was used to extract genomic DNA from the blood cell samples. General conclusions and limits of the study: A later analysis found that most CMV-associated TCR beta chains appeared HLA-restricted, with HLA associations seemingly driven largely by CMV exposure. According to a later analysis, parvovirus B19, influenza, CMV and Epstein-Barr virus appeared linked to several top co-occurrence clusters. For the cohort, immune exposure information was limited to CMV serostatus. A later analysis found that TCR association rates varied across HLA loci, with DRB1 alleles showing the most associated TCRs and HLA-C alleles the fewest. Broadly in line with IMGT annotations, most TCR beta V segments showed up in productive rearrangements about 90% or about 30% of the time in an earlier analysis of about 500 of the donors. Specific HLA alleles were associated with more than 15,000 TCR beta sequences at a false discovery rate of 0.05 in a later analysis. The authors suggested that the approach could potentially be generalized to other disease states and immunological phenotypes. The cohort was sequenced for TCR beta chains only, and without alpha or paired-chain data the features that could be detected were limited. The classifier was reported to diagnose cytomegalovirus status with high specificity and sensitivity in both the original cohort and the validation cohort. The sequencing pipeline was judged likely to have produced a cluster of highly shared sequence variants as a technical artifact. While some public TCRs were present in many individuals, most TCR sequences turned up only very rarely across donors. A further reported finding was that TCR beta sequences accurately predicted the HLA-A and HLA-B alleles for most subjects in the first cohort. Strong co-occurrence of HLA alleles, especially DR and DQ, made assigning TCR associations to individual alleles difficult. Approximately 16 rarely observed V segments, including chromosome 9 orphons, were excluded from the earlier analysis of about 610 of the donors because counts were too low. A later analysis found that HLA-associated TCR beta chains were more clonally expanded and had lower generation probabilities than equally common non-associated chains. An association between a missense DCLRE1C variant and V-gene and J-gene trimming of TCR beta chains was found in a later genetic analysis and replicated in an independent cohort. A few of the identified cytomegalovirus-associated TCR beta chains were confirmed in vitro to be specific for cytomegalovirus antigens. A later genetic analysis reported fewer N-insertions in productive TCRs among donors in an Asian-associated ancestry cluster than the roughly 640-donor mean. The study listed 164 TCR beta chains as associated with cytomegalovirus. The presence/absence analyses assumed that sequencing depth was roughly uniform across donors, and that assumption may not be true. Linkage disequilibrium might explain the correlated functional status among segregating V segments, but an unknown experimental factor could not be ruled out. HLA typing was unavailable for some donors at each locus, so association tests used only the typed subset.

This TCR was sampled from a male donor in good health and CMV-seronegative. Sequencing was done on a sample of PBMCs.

The DNA sequence is as follows: TGTGCCAGCAGGCGACTAGCGGGGGTCTCCAATGAGCAGTTCTTC. It encodes CASRRLAGVSNEQFF. This chain is built from TRBV2 and TRBJ2-1; 12 central nucleotides agree with TRBD2. V lost 6 bases and J lost 6 bases, and the count of bases not matched to a germline gene is 6. CDR3 length: 15 amino acids, cysteine to phenylalanine. Only the CDR3 portion is preserved as DNA: 45 bases, with reading frame beginning at the first base. The germline V gene gives CDR1 as SNHLY and CDR2 as FYNNEI. Beyond the CDR3, the reference TRBV2 and TRBJ2-1 genes provide the residues; the full variable domain reads: EPEVTQTPSHQVTQMGQEVILRCVPISNHLYFYWYRQILGQKVEFLVSFYNNEISEKSEIFDDQFSVERPDGSNFTLKIRSTKLEDSAMYFCASRRLAGVSNEQFFGPGTRLTVL.